This is a list of T cell receptor beta chains from one sample in a study of blood T cells in healthy people across ages. TCRdb redid the calling of the 5' RACE reads with MiXCR, one entry per CDR3 protein. The data show 590,000 or so distinct CDR3 sequences, roughly 30% seen once. The specimen sequenced was blood. The receptors here all came from a woman aged 80 or older in good health. Both conserved end residues are part of each CDR3. D genes are given only for firm matches. The size field is filled for only some rows; it gives once, few, many or a size class.

TRBJ2-2	TRBD1	TRBV5-1	NA	CASRGDRAPTGELFF	TGCGCCAGCAGAGGGGACAGGGCTCCCACCGGGGAGCTGTTTTTT
TRBJ2-3	TRBD2	TRBV20-1	many	CSAPSGDYSDTQYF	TGCAGTGCTCCGAGCGGGGATTATTCAGATACGCAGTATTTT
TRBJ2-7	NA	TRBV29-1	NA	CSVSGPSINEQYF	TGCAGCGTTTCCGGGCCCAGCATTAACGAGCAGTACTTC
TRBJ1-2	NA	TRBV20-1	many	CSATISPTNYGYTF	TGCAGTGCTACCATTTCACCGACTAACTATGGCTACACCTTC
TRBJ1-4	TRBD1	TRBV5-4	few	CASSQRQGTNEKLFF	TGTGCCAGCAGCCAACGACAGGGGACTAATGAAAAACTGTTTTTT
TRBJ1-2	TRBD1	TRBV29-1	NA	CSVSGTDGYTF	TGCAGCGTTTCAGGGACAGATGGCTACACCTTC
TRBJ1-1	NA	TRBV29-1	many	CSAGATGNTEAFF	TGCAGCGCTGGGGCTACAGGGAACACTGAAGCTTTCTTT
TRBJ1-2	NA	TRBV9	many	CASSVVGDYGYTF	TGTGCCAGCAGCGTAGTAGGGGACTATGGCTACACCTTC
TRBJ2-7	TRBD1	TRBV9	many	CASSYGDRDTYEQYF	TGTGCCAGCAGCTACGGGGACAGGGATACCTACGAGCAGTACTTC
TRBJ2-1	NA	TRBV5-1	many	CASSFLISNEQFF	TGCGCCAGCAGCTTCCTCATTAGCAATGAGCAGTTCTTC
TRBJ2-3	TRBD2	TRBV20-1	few	CSARDFRLATSTDTQYF	TGCAGTGCTAGAGATTTTAGACTAGCGACCAGCACAGATACGCAGTATTTT
TRBJ1-5	NA	TRBV20-1	few	CSAHIQVTNQPQHF	TGCAGTGCTCATATACAGGTAACCAATCAGCCCCAGCATTTT
TRBJ2-7	NA	TRBV18	few	CASSPSGRTGVGEQYF	TGTGCCAGCTCACCTTCCGGACGGACCGGTGTAGGCGAGCAGTACTTC
TRBJ1-2	NA	TRBV18	many	CASSPPWDRDGYTF	TGTGCCAGCTCACCACCGTGGGATAGGGATGGCTACACCTTC
TRBJ1-1	NA	TRBV5-1	NA	CASSLEDTEAFF	TGCGCCAGCAGCTTGGAGGACACTGAAGCTTTCTTT
TRBJ2-3	TRBD2	TRBV20-1	many	CSARDLAGGWGTQYF	TGCAGTGCTAGAGATCTAGCGGGGGGGTGGGGTACGCAGTATTTT
TRBJ1-2	TRBD1	TRBV20-1	NA	CSASEGWTGPNYGYTF	TGCAGTGCTAGTGAGGGTTGGACAGGCCCTAACTATGGCTACACCTTC
TRBJ1-2	NA	TRBV9	many	CASSSYSYGAGYTF	TGTGCCAGCAGCTCATACAGTTATGGAGCGGGCTACACCTTC
TRBJ1-2	TRBD1	TRBV27	many	CASSLKRTGTGERTF	TGTGCCAGCAGTTTAAAGAGAACCGGGACAGGGGAACGCACCTTC
TRBJ1-1	TRBD1	TRBV3-1	few	CASSQGPWDRANTEAFF	TGTGCCAGCAGCCAAGGTCCTTGGGACAGGGCGAACACTGAAGCTTTCTTT
TRBJ2-5	NA	TRBV6-2/TRBV6-3	NA	CARSPKETQYF	TGTGCCCGCAGCCCTAAAGAGACCCAGTACTTC
TRBJ2-1	TRBD2	TRBV11-1	NA	CASSLARTSGALEIRDEQVF	TGTGCCAGCAGCTTAGCCCGGACTAGCGGGGCGTTAGAAATAAGAGATGAGCAGGTCTTC
TRBJ1-4	NA	TRBV2	many	CASKPGIGEKLFF	TGTGCCAGCAAACCAGGGATAGGTGAAAAACTGTTTTTT
TRBJ2-5	TRBD1	TRBV20-1	many	CSATPGQAQETQYF	TGCAGTGCTACCCCAGGACAGGCACAAGAGACCCAGTACTTC
TRBJ1-3	TRBD1	TRBV20-1	few	CSARDMDRAGNTIYF	TGCAGTGCTAGAGACATGGACAGGGCCGGAAACACCATATATTTT
TRBJ2-3	NA	TRBV5-1	many	CASSLGQGYQDTQYF	TGCGCCAGCAGCTTGGGGCAGGGGTATCAAGATACGCAGTATTTT